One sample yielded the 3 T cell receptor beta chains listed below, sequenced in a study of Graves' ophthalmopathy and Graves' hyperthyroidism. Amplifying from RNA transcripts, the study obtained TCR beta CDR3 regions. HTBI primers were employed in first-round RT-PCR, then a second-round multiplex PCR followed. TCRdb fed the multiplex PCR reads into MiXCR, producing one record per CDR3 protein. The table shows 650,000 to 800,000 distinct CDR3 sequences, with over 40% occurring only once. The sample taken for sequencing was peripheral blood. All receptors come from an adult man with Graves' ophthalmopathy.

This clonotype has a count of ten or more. In nucleotides, the CDR3 is TGTGCCAGTAGTAGCCCATCCGGGACTAGGGATGGCTACACCTTC. Its translation is CASSSPSGTRDGYTF. The chain employs TRBV19 and TRBJ1-2, with a possible D match to TRBD1 (5 bases). Germline lookup yields CDR1 LNHDA and CDR2 SQIVND (reference sequence). Between the trimmed V and J ends, which lost 4 bases and 6 bases, there was a span of 18 bases. This CDR3 contains 15 residues. The entire variable domain, with the rest obtained from reference TRBV19 and TRBJ1-2, is as follows: DGGITQSPKYLFRKEGQNVTLSCEQNLNHDAMYWYRQDPGQGLRLIYYSQIVNDFQKGDIAEGYSVSREKKESFPLTVTSAQKNPTAFYLCASSSPSGTRDGYTFGSGTRLTVV.

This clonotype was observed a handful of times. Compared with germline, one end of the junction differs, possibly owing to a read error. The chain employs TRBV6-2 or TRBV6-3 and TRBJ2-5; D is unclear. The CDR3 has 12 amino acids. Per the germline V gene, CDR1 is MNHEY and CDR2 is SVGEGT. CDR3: CAISYGQETQYF. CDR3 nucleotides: TGTGCCATCAGTTACGGCCAAGAGACCCAGTACTTC.

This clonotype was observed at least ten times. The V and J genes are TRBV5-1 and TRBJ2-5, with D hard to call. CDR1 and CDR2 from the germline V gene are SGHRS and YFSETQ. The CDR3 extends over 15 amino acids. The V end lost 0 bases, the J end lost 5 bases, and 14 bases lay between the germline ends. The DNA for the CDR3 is TGCGCCAGCAGCTTGGCCCTAGACCGGTCGGAGACCCAGTACTTC. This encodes CASSLALDRSETQYF.